This TCR beta chain was sequenced for a study of spatial heterogeneity in lung cancer. As for the study in general: More beta-chain than alpha-chain sequences were consistently detected.

In TCRdb, the 5' RACE reads were re-called with MiXCR into one record per CDR3 protein. The sample contains under 14,000 distinct CDR3 sequences, 6.3% of which appear only once. The time point denotes: sample taken at primary tumor resection. The sequenced material consisted of unsorted whole RNA from tumor, nontumor lung or frozen PBMC. This clonotype was found a few times. This beta chain slipped into a library made for alpha chains as a stray read, so its size is not meaningful. After removal of 5 bases from V and 7 bases from J, the junction contained 11 bases not matched to a gene. CDR1 is SGHRS and CDR2 is YFSETQ in the germline V gene. The CDR3 runs 14 residues.

The V and J genes are TRBV5-1 and TRBJ2-7; 8 bases align to TRBD2. The sample in question was PBMCs, obtained at surgery. This clonotype was sampled from a male donor with early-stage non-small cell lung cancer. In DNA, the CDR3 is TGCGCCAGCAGGGGGTTAGCGGGACTAGAAGAGCAGTACTTC. Translation: CASRGLAGLEEQYF.